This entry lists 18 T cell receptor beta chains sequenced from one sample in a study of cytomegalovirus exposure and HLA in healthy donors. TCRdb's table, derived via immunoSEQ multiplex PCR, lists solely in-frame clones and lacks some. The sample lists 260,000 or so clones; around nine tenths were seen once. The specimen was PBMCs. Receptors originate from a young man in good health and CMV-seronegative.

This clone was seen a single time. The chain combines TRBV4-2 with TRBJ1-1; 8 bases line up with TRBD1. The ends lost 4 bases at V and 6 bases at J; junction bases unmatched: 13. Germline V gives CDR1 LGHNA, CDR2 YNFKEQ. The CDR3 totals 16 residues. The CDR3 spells CASSRTGIISTAEAFF. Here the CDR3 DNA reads TGTGCCAGCAGCCGGACAGGGATTATATCTACGGCTGAAGCTTTCTTT.

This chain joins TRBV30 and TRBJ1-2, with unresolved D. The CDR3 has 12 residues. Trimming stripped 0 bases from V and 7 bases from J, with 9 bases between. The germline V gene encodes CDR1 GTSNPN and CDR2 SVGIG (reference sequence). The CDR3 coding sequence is TGTGCCTGGAGTGTACTTAGTTCTGGCTACACCTTC. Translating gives CAWSVLSSGYTF.

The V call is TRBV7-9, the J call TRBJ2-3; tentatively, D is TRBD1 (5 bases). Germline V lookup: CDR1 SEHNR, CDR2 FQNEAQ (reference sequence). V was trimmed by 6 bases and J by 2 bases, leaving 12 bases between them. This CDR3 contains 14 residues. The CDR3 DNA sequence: TGTGCCAGCAGGTATCGACAGAACACAGATACGCAGTATTTT. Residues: CASRYRQNTDTQYF.

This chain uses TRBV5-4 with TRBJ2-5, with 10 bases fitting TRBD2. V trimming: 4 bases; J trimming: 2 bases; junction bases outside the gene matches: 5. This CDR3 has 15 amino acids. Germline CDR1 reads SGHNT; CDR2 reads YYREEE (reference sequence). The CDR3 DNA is TGTGCCAGCAGCACCCGGACTAGCGGACAAGAGACCCAGTACTTC. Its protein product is CASSTRTSGQETQYF.

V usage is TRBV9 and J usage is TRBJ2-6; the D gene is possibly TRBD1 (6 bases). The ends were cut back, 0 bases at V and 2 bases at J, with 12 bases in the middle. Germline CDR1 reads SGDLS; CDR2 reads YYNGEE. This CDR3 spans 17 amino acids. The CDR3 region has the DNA TGTGCCAGCAGCGTAGGGACAGAATCCCCTGGGGCCAACGTCCTGACTTTC. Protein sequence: CASSVGTESPGANVLTF. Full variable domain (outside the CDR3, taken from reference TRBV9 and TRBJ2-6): DSGVTQTPKHLITATGQRVTLRCSPRSGDLSVYWYQQSLDQGLQFLIQYYNGEERAKGNILERFSAQQFPDLHSELNLSSLELGDSALYFCASSVGTESPGANVLTFGAGSRLTVL.

CDR3 amino acids: CASSLGGPQETQYF. The CDR3 DNA sequence: TGTGCCAGCAGCTTAGGTGGGCCCCAAGAGACCCAGTACTTC. The chain uses TRBV7-8 and TRBJ2-5; D unresolved. CDR3 size: 14 residues. Per germline, CDR1 SGHVS and CDR2 FQNEAQ. Trimming shortened V by 1 base and J by 1 base, and 7 bases separated the two germline ends.

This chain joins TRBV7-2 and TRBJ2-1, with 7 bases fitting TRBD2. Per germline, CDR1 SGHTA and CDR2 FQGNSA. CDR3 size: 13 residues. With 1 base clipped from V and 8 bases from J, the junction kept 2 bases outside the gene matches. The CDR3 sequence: CASSLEGRDEQFF. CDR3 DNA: TGTGCCAGCAGCTTAGAGGGGAGGGATGAGCAGTTCTTC.

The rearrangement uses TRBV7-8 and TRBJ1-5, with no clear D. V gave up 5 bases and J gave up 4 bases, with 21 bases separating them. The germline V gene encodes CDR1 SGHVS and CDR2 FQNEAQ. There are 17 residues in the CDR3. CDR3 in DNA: TGTGCCAGCAGCCCCCCCGCCTGGAGGGTAGGGAATCAGCCCCAGCATTTT. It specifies CASSPPAWRVGNQPQHF.

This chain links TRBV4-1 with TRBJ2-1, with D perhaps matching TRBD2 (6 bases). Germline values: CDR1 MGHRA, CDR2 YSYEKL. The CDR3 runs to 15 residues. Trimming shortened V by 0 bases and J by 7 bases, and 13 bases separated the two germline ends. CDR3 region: CASSQEYPGRNEQFF. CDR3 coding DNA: TGCGCCAGCAGCCAAGAATATCCAGGGAGGAATGAGCAGTTCTTC.

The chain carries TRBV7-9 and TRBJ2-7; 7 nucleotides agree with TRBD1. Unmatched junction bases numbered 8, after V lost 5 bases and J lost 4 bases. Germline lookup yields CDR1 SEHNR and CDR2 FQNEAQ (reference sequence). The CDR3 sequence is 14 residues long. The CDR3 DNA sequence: TGTGCCAGCAGCGCCGACAGGGTGGGTTACGAGCAGTACTTC. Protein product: CASSADRVGYEQYF.

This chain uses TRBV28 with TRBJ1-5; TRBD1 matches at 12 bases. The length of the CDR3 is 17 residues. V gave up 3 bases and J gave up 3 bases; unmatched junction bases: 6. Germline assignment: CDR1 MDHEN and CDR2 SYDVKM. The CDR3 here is CASSFRGQGAPNQPQHF. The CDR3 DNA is TGTGCCAGCAGTTTTAGGGGACAGGGGGCCCCCAATCAGCCCCAGCATTTT.

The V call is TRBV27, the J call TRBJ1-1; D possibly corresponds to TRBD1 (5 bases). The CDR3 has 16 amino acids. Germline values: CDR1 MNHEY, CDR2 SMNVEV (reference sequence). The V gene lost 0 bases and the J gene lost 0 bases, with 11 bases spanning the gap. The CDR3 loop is CASSLSYAGMNTEAFF. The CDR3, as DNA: TGTGCCAGCAGTTTATCGTACGCAGGGATGAACACTGAAGCTTTCTTT.

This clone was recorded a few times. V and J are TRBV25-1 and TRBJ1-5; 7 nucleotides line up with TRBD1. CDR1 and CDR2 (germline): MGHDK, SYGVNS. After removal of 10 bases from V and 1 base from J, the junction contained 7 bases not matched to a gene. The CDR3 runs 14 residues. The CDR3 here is CATSAGGSNQPQHF. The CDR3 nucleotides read TGTGCCACCTCCGCAGGGGGGAGCAATCAGCCCCAGCATTTT.

CDR3 DNA sequence: TGCAGCGTTGCCAGGGGACGCCTTACTGAAGCTTTCTTT. This translates into CSVARGRLTEAFF. This chain joins TRBV29-1 and TRBJ1-1, with a possible D match to TRBD1 (6 bases). The CDR3 runs to 13 residues. CDR1 is SQVTM, CDR2 ANQGSEA, per germline. V was trimmed by 4 bases and J by 5 bases, leaving 14 bases between them.

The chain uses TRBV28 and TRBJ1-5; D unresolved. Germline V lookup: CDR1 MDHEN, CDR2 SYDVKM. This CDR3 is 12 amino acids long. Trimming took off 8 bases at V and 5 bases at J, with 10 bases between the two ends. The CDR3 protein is CASGPGYQPQHF. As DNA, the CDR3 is TGTGCCAGCGGACCGGGGTATCAGCCCCAGCATTTT.

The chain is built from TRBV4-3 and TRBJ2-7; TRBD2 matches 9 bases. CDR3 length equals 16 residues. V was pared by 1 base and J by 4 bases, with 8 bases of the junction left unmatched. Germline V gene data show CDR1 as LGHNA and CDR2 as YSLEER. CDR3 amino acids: CASSQGLAGRDYEQYF. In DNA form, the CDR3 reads TGCGCCAGCAGCCAAGGTCTAGCGGGACGAGATTACGAGCAGTACTTC.

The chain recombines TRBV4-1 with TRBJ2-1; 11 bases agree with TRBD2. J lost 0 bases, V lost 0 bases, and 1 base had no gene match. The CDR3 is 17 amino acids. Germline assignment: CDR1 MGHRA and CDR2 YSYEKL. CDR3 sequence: CASSQETSGSSYNEQFF. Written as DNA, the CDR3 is TGCGCCAGCAGCCAAGAAACTAGCGGGAGCTCCTACAATGAGCAGTTCTTC.

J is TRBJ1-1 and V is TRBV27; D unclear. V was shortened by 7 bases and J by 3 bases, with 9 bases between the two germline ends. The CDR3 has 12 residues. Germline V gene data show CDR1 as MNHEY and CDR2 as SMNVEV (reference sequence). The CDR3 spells CASKSGYTEAFF. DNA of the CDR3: TGTGCCAGCAAGTCGGGGTACACTGAAGCTTTCTTT.